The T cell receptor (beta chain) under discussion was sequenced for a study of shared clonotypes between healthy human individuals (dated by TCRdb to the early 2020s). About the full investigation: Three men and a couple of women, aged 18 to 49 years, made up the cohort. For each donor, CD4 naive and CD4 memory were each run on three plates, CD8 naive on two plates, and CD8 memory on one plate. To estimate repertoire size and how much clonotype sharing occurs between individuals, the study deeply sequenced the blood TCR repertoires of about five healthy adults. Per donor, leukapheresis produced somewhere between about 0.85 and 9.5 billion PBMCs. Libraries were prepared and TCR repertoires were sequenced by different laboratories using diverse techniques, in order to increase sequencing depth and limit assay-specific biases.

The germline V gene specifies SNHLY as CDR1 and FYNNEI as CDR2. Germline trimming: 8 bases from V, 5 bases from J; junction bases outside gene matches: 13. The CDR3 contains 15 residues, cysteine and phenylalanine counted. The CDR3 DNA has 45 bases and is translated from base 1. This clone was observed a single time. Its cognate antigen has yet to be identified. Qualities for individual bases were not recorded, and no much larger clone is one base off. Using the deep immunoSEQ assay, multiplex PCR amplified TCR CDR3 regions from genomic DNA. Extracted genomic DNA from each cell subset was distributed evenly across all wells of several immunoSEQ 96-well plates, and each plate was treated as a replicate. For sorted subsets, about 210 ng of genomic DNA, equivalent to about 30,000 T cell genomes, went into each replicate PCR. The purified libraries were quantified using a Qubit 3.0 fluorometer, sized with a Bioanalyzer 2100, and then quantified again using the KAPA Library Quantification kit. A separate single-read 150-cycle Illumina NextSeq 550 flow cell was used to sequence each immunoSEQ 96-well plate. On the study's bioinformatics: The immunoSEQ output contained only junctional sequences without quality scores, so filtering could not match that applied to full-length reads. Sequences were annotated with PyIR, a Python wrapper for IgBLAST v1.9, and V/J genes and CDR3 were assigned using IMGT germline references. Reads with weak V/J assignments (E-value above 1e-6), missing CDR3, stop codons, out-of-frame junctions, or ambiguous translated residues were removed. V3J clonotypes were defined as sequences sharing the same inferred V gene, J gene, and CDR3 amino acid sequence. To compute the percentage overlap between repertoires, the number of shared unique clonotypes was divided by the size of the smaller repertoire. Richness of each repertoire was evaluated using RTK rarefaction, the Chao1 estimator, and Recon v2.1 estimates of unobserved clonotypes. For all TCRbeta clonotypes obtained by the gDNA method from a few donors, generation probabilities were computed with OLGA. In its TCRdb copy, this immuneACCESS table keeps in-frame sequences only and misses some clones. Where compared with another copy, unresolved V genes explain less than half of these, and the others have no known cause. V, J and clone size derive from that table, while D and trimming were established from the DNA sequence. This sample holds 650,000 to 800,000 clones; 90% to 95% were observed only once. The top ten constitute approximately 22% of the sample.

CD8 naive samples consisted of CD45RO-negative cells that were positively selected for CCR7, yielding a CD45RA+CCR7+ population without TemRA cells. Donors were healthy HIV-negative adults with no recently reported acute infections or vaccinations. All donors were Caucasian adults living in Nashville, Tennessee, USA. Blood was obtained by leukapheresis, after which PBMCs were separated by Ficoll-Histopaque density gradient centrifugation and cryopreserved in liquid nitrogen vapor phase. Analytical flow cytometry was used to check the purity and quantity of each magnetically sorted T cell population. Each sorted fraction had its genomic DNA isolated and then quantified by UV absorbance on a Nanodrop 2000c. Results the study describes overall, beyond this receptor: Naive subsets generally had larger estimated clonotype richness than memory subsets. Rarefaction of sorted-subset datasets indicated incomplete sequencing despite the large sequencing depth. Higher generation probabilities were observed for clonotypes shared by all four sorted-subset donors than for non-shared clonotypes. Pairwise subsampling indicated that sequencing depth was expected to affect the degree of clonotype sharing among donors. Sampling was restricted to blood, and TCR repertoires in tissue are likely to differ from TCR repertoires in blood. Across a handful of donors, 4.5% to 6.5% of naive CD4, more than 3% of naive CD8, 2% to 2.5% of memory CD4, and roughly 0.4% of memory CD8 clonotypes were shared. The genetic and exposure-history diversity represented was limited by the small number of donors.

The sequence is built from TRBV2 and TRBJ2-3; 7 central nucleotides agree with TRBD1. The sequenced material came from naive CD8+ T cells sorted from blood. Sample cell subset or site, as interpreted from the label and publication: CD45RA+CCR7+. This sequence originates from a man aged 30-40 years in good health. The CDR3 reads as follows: CASGSPGGREDTQYF. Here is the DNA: TGTGCCAGCGGATCGCCAGGGGGACGGGAAGATACGCAGTATTTT.